The 28 T cell receptor beta chains below all came from one sample that was sequenced in a study of CD8+CD57+ T cells in acquired aplastic anemia. Genomic DNA acted as the template from which TCR beta VDJ combination and CDR3 sequence profiling were carried out. MiXCR, run by TCRdb on the reads, gives a single entry per CDR3 protein. Found here are roughly 420,000 distinct CDR3 sequences, about 70% of them singletons; the top ten hold more than 3.5%. Sequences were obtained from sorted CD4+, CD8+, or CD8+CD57+ T cells (not recorded which) from PBMCs. Receptors originate from a human donor in good health, serving as a control.

This rearrangement joins TRBV9 to TRBJ1-2, with D perhaps matching TRBD1 (5 bases). There are 14 residues in the CDR3. CDR1 is SGDLS and CDR2 is YYNGEE in the germline V gene. The V and J ends lost 4 bases and 4 bases respectively, with 14 bases between them. The CDR3 sequence: CASSQGVRGYGYTF. The CDR3, as DNA: TGTGCCAGCAGCCAAGGGGTGCGAGGCTATGGCTACACCTTC. Supplemented by reference TRBV9 and TRBJ1-2, the full variable domain reads DSGVTQTPKHLITATGQRVTLRCSPRSGDLSVYWYQQSLDQGLQFLIQYYNGEERAKGNILERFSAQQFPDLHSELNLSSLELGDSALYFCASSQGVRGYGYTFGSGTRLTVV.

There are many counts of this clonotype. This chain links TRBV2 with TRBJ1-2; D is ambiguous. This CDR3 spans 15 amino acids. V lost 8 bases and J lost 1, with 17 bases in between. Germline V gives CDR1 SNHLY, CDR2 FYNNEI. The CDR3 loop reads CASRRDIQVNYGYTF. The CDR3 DNA reads as TGTGCCAGCCGCCGAGACATTCAGGTTAACTATGGCTACACCTTC.

Turning to this clonotype: The junction and the germline gene differ at one end; a read error may be behind it. The chain couples TRBV15 to TRBJ1-3; D unresolved. This CDR3 region has 14 residues. Germline V gene sequence: CDR1 LNHNV, CDR2 YYDKDF (reference sequence). The CDR3 DNA reads as TGTGCCAGCAGCATAGTAGGAAGTGGCAACGCCATATATTTT. It yields the protein CASSIVGSGNAIYF.

J is TRBJ1-1 and V is TRBV20-1; no clear D gene. CDR3 size: 13 residues. V was shortened by 7 bases and J by 5 bases, with 17 bases between the two germline ends. Germline values: CDR1 DFQATT, CDR2 SNEGSKA (reference sequence). CDR3 loop: CSVGLITATEAFF. The CDR3 DNA reads as TGCAGTGTTGGATTGATCACGGCTACTGAAGCTTTCTTT.

As for this clonotype: Since the CDR3 does not end with the conserved phenylalanine or tryptophan, this likely comes from a read error. This chain uses TRBV2 with TRBJ1-1; no definite D call. CDR1 SNHLY and CDR2 FYNNEI come from the germline V gene. This CDR3 has 14 residues. Trimming took 3 bases from V and 3 from J, leaving 11 bases between them. This CDR3 is CASSDSRIDTEAFH. In DNA, the CDR3 is TGTGCCAGCAGTGATTCACGGATCGACACTGAAGCTTTCCAT.

For this clonotype: One end of the junction does not line up with germline, which may come from a read error. The rearrangement joins TRBV5-5 to TRBJ2-3; TRBD2 matches at 13 bases. In germline, CDR1 is SGHKS, CDR2 YYEKEE (reference sequence). The CDR3 contains 18 residues. The chain's CDR3 is CATSLDPGLAGSTDTQYF. The DNA for the CDR3 is TGTGCCACCAGCTTAGATCCGGGACTAGCGGGGAGCACAGATACGCAGTATTTT.

This clonotype has ten or more counts. The CDR3 here is CATTLTGNPSDEQFF. For the CDR3, the DNA is TGTGCCACTACTTTGACAGGGAACCCCTCGGATGAGCAGTTCTTC. The chain links TRBV2 to TRBJ2-1; 7 nucleotides match TRBD1. Germline V CDR1 and CDR2: SNHLY, FYNNEI. V dropped 10 bases and J dropped 8; count of bases not matched to a gene: 17. CDR3 length equals 15 residues.

For this clonotype: A junction boundary mismatches the germline segment, possibly from a read error. This chain links TRBV25-1 with TRBJ2-1; D uncertain. From germline, CDR1 is MGHDK and CDR2 SYGVNS. This CDR3 comprises 15 residues. Here the CDR3 reads CASSVLPESYNVQFF. CDR3 in DNA: TGTGCCAGCAGCGTACTACCAGAGTCCTACAATGTGCAGTTCTTC.

The chain couples TRBV20-1 to TRBJ1-1; D not certain. This CDR3 has 14 amino acids. Germline V gene data show CDR1 as DFQATT and CDR2 as SNEGSKA (reference sequence). The V gene lost 1 base and the J gene lost 6 bases, with 15 bases spanning the gap. The chain's CDR3 is CSARVSAYDPEAFF. The CDR3 DNA follows: TGCAGTGCTAGAGTCAGTGCCTACGACCCTGAAGCTTTCTTT.

Here the CDR3 DNA reads TGTGCCAGTAGACGAACAACCAACGATGAGCAGTTCTTC. Its protein product is CASRRTTNDEQFF. The chain recombines TRBV19 with TRBJ2-1; D is unclear. Looked up from germline, CDR1 is LNHDA and CDR2 is SQIVND (reference sequence). This CDR3 is 13 amino acids long. Between the trimmed V and J ends, which lost 6 bases and 8 bases, there was a span of 14 bases. Filled out from reference TRBV19 and TRBJ2-1, the complete variable domain reads DGGITQSPKYLFRKEGQNVTLSCEQNLNHDAMYWYRQDPGQGLRLIYYSQIVNDFQKGDIAEGYSVSREKKESFPLTVTSAQKNPTAFYLCASRRTTNDEQFFGPGTRLTVL.

The gene calls are TRBV9 and TRBJ1-3; D is unclear. V was pared by 4 bases and J by 8 bases, with 19 bases between. In germline, CDR1 is SGDLS, CDR2 YYNGEE. The CDR3 spans 15 residues. This chain's CDR3 is CASSLGPHSGYTIYF. In DNA, the CDR3 is TGTGCCAGCAGCTTAGGCCCGCACTCGGGCTACACCATATATTTT.

The chain carries TRBV20-1 and TRBJ1-1; D is ambiguous. The CDR3 is made up of 14 amino acids. The germline CDR1 and CDR2 sequences are DFQATT and SNEGSKA (reference sequence). Trimming took 1 base from V and 6 from J, leaving 15 bases between them. The CDR3 DNA is TGCAGTGCTAGAGCAGGCAGTCCCTCCGCTGAAGCTTTCTTT. Translated: CSARAGSPSAEAFF.

This sequence joins TRBV7-9 and TRBJ2-3; D gene unclear. Trimming stripped 5 bases from V and 3 bases from J, with 12 bases between. Per the germline V gene, CDR1 is SEHNR and CDR2 is FQNEAQ (reference sequence). The CDR3 totals 14 residues. Here the CDR3 reads CASSVDSRTDTQYF. The CDR3, as DNA: TGTGCCAGCAGCGTAGATAGCAGAACAGATACGCAGTATTTT. Looking up the rest from reference TRBV7-9 and TRBJ2-3 gives the full variable domain: DTGVSQNPRHKITKRGQNVTFRCDPISEHNRLYWYRQTLGQGPEFLTYFQNEAQLEKSRLLSDRFSAERPKGSFSTLEIQRTEQGDSAMYLCASSVDSRTDTQYFGPGTRLTVL.

This rearrangement joins TRBV7-8 to TRBJ2-5; 8 bases match TRBD1. This CDR3 has 16 amino acids. In germline, CDR1 is SGHVS, CDR2 FQNEAQ. The V segment lost 5 bases and the J segment 1 base; nucleotides outside the gene matches: 9. The CDR3 spells CASSPPGTGGQETQYF. CDR3 bases: TGTGCCAGCAGCCCCCCCGGAACAGGGGGCCAAGAGACCCAGTACTTC.

This clonotype was detected ten times or more. The V and J genes are TRBV11-2 and TRBJ1-3; possibly TRBD1 for D (6 bases). CDR1 is SGHAT, CDR2 FQNNGV, per germline. Trimming left V 5 bases short and J 0 bases short, with 11 bases between. This CDR3 contains 15 residues. The CDR3 protein is CASSITGPSGNTIYF. The CDR3 coding sequence is TGTGCCAGCAGCATAACAGGGCCCTCTGGAAACACCATATATTTT.

The chain couples TRBV7-9 to TRBJ1-6; 7 positions match TRBD1. CDR3 length equals 15 residues. V shed 1 base, J shed 9 bases, and the junction held 6 bases outside the gene matches. The germline V gene encodes CDR1 SEHNR and CDR2 FQNEAQ (reference sequence). The CDR3 here is CASSLGDSTGSPLHF. In nucleotides, the CDR3 is TGTGCCAGCAGCTTAGGGGACAGTACGGGTTCACCCCTCCACTTT.

Worth noting for this clonotype: At one boundary the junction diverges from the germline segment, which might be a read error. The chain links TRBV9 to TRBJ1-2; D perhaps matches TRBD1 (5 bases). The CDR3 sequence is 15 residues long. Per germline, CDR1 SGDLS and CDR2 YYNGEE. The CDR3 is CASSLAGTVTYGYTF. The CDR3 nucleotides read TGTGCCAGCAGCTTAGCCGGGACTGTAACCTATGGGTACACCTTC.

Concerning this clonotype: The junction shows a germline mismatch at one end, possibly a read error. This sequence joins TRBV5-6 and TRBJ1-6; D uncertain. The V gene's germline CDR1 is SGHDT and CDR2 YYEEEE. The CDR3 runs 13 residues. CDR3 coding DNA: TGTGCCAGTAGCTTCCGGGCGTATTCACCCCTCCACTTT. This translates into CASSFRAYSPLHF.

This rearrangement joins TRBV20-1 to TRBJ1-2; D may be TRBD1 (5 bases). Germline CDR1 reads DFQATT; CDR2 reads SNEGSKA (reference sequence). The CDR3 length is 12 residues. V lost 6 bases and J 12 bases, leaving 20 bases between the germline ends. CDR3 amino acids: CSASGAGNNDTF. The CDR3 coding sequence is TGCAGTGCGAGCGGGGCCGGTAATAATGACACCTTC.

V gene TRBV7-2 combines with J gene TRBJ2-1; 8 bases agree with TRBD1. Germline assignment: CDR1 SGHTA and CDR2 FQGNSA. The V and J ends lost 5 bases and 3 bases, in that order; junction bases with no gene match: 18. The CDR3 consists of 19 residues. This CDR3 reads CASSPDRGEETHYYNEQFF. The CDR3 DNA reads as TGTGCCAGCAGCCCCGACAGGGGAGAAGAGACCCACTACTACAATGAGCAGTTCTTC.

Of note for this clonotype: The conserved phenylalanine or tryptophan is not found at the CDR3 terminus, so this likely reflects a read error. The rearrangement links TRBV2 to TRBJ2-2; D possibly corresponds to TRBD2 (5 bases). The CDR3 totals 14 residues. V gave up 6 bases and J gave up 4 bases, with 12 bases separating them. Germline V gene sequence: CDR1 SNHLY, CDR2 FYNNEI. The CDR3 reads CASRAGGITGELFS. The CDR3 DNA follows: TGTGCCAGCAGGGCGGGTGGTATCACCGGGGAGCTGTTTTCT.

This clonotype was recorded a few times. This chain connects TRBV19 to TRBJ2-7; 9 nucleotides align to TRBD2. Germline assignment: CDR1 LNHDA and CDR2 SQIVND (reference sequence). The CDR3 totals 15 residues. The J segment lost 1 base and the V segment lost 4 bases, leaving 5 bases of the junction unmatched. CDR3 in amino acids: CASSNGLAQSYEQYF. CDR3 nucleotide sequence: TGTGCCAGTAGTAACGGACTAGCGCAATCCTACGAGCAGTACTTC.

The rearrangement uses TRBV10-3 and TRBJ1-6, with 8 nucleotides matching TRBD1. The CDR3 is 15 residues long. With 6 bases clipped from V and 7 bases from J, the junction kept 8 bases outside the gene matches. Germline V gene lookup returns CDR1 ENHRY and CDR2 SYGVKD. CDR3 in DNA: TGTGCCATCAGCCCCGACAGGGGCGCGAATTCACCCCTCCACTTT. Protein product: CAISPDRGANSPLHF.

The chain carries TRBV20-1 and TRBJ2-5, with D possibly matching TRBD1 (6 bases). V was cut by 5 bases and J by 5 bases, with 12 bases left in between. This CDR3 has 12 residues. CDR1 and CDR2 from the germline V gene are DFQATT and SNEGSKA (reference sequence). The CDR3 DNA sequence: TGCAGTGCTGTACAGGGTTTGGAGACCCAGTACTTC. Translating it yields CSAVQGLETQYF.

The chain carries TRBV11-2 and TRBJ2-1; D perhaps matches TRBD2 (7 bases). V was pared by 6 bases and J by 2 bases, with 11 bases between. CDR3 length: 14 residues. The V gene's germline CDR1 is SGHAT and CDR2 FQNNGV. Here the CDR3 reads CASRQGGAYNEQFF. In nucleotides, the CDR3 is TGTGCCAGCAGGCAAGGGGGGGCCTACAATGAGCAGTTCTTC.

This clonotype was counted between two and nine times. This chain uses TRBV30 with TRBJ2-1; D not resolved. This CDR3 comprises 13 residues. V was clipped by 2 bases and J by 4 bases, with 9 bases between them. The germline CDR1 and CDR2 sequences are GTSNPN and SVGIG (reference sequence). The CDR3 region is CAWSLALYNEQFF. For the CDR3, the DNA is TGTGCCTGGAGTTTAGCCCTATACAATGAGCAGTTCTTC. The full variable domain, completed using reference TRBV30 and TRBJ2-1, is SQTIHQWPATLVQPVGSPLSLECTVEGTSNPNLYWYRQAAGRGLQLLFYSVGIGQISSEVPQNLSASRPQDRQFILSSKKLLLSDSGFYLCAWSLALYNEQFFGPGTRLTVL.

This clonotype was picked up many times. The chain joins TRBV4-3 to TRBJ1-2; 7 nucleotides align to TRBD1. J was trimmed by 4 bases and V by 1 base; bases with no gene match: 6. Germline V CDR1 and CDR2: LGHNA, YSLEER. The length of the CDR3 is 15 residues. The CDR3 DNA sequence: TGCGCCAGCAGCCAAGGTCGGGACAGCCGCTATGGCTACACCTTC. Its protein is CASSQGRDSRYGYTF.

The J gene is TRBJ1-1, the V gene TRBV19; 9 nucleotides agree with TRBD1. The CDR3 length is 14 residues. Losses at the gene ends were 6 bases for V and 10 bases for J; bases not matched to a gene: 12. Per germline, CDR1 LNHDA and CDR2 SQIVND (reference sequence). The CDR3 sequence is CASRSGTGRVGAFF. As DNA, the CDR3 is TGTGCCAGTAGAAGCGGGACAGGGAGGGTTGGAGCTTTCTTT. The full variable domain, its missing parts supplied by reference TRBV19 and TRBJ1-1, is DGGITQSPKYLFRKEGQNVTLSCEQNLNHDAMYWYRQDPGQGLRLIYYSQIVNDFQKGDIAEGYSVSREKKESFPLTVTSAQKNPTAFYLCASRSGTGRVGAFFGQGTRLTVV.